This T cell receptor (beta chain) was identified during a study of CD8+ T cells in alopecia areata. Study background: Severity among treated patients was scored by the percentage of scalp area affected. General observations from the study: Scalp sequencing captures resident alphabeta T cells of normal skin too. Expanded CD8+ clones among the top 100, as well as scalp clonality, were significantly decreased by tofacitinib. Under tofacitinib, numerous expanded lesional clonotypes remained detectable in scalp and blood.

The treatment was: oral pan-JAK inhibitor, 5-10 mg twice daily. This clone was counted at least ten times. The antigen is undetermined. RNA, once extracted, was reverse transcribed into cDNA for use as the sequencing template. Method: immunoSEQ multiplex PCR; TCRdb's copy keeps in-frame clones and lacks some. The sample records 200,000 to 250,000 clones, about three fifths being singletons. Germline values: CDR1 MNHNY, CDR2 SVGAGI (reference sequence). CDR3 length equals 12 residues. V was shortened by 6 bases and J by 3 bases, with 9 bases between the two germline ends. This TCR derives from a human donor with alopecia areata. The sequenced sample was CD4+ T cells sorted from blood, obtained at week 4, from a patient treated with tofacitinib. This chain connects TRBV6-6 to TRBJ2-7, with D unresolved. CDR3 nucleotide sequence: TGTGCCAGCAGCTCAGTGGGCTACGAGCAGTACTTC. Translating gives CASSSVGYEQYF.